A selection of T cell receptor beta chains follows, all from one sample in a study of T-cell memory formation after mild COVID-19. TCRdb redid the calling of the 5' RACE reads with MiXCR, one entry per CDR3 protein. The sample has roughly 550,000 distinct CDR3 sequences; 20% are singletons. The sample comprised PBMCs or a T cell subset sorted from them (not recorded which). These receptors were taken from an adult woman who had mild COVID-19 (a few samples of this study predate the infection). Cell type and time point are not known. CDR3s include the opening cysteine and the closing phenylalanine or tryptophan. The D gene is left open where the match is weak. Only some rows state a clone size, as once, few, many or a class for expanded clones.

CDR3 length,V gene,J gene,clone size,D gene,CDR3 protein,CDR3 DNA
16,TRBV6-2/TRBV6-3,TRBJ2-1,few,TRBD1,CASSESGDSPYNEQFF,TGTGCCAGCAGCGAATCCGGGGACAGTCCCTACAATGAGCAGTTCTTC
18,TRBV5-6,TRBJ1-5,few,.,CASSLGGGGDHSNQPQHF,TGTGCCAGCAGCCTTGGCGGGGGGGGAGATCATAGCAATCAGCCCCAGCATTTT
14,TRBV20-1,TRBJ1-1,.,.,CSARDGAGDTEAFF,TGCAGTGCTAGAGATGGGGCGGGGGACACTGAAGCTTTCTTT
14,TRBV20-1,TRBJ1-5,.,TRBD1,CSAQDREANQPQHF,TGCAGTGCTCAAGACAGGGAGGCCAATCAGCCCCAGCATTTT
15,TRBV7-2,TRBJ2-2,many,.,CASSLIGANTGELFF,TGTGCCAGCAGCTTAATCGGGGCGAACACCGGGGAGCTGTTTTTT
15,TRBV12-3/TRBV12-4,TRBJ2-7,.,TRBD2,CASSKLAWSSYEQYF,TGTGCCAGCAGCAAACTAGCGTGGAGCTCCTACGAGCAGTACTTC
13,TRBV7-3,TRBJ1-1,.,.,CASSERQNTEAFF,TGTGCCAGCAGTGAACGGCAGAACACTGAAGCTTTCTTT
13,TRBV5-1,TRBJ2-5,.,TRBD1,CASQTGAGETQYF,TGCGCCAGCCAAACAGGGGCTGGGGAGACCCAGTACTTC
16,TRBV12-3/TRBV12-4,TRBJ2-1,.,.,CASSPWGGHSYNEQFF,TGTGCCAGCAGCCCTTGGGGGGGGCACTCCTACAATGAGCAGTTCTTC
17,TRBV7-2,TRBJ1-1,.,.,CASSLVGSFSLNTEAFF,TGTGCCAGCAGCTTAGTTGGGTCTTTCTCCCTGAACACTGAAGCTTTCTTT
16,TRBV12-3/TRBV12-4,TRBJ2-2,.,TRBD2,CASSFFLAGLTGELFF,TGTGCCAGCAGTTTTTTCCTAGCGGGATTAACCGGGGAGCTGTTTTTT
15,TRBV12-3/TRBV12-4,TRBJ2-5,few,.,CASRPLGPGLETQYF,TGTGCCAGCAGACCTCTAGGCCCGGGGTTAGAGACCCAGTACTTC
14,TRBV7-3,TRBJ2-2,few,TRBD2,CASRSAGVTGELFF,TGTGCCAGCAGGTCTGCGGGAGTCACCGGGGAGCTGTTTTTT
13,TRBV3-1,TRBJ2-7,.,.,CASSQGPWYEQYF,TGTGCCAGCAGCCAAGGGCCCTGGTACGAGCAGTACTTC
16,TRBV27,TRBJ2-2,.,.,CASSLGQGLDTGELFF,TGTGCCAGCAGTTTAGGCCAGGGCCTTGACACCGGGGAGCTGTTTTTT
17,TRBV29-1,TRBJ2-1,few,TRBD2,CSVEPSGRDSVYNEQFF,TGCAGCGTTGAACCGAGCGGGAGGGATTCTGTTTACAATGAGCAGTTCTTC
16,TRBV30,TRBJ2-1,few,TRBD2,CAWRLGPGLADNEQFF,TGTGCCTGGAGGTTGGGCCCGGGACTAGCGGACAATGAGCAGTTCTTC
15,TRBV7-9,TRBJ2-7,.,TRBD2,CASSFPGGEGREQYF,TGTGCCAGCAGCTTCCCGGGGGGGGAGGGACGCGAGCAGTACTTC
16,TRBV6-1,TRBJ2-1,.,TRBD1,CASLKDGTGSYNEQFF,TGTGCCAGCCTCAAAGACGGGACAGGGTCCTACAATGAGCAGTTCTTC
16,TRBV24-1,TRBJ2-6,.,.,CATSDWGDPGANVLTF,TGTGCCACCAGTGATTGGGGGGATCCAGGGGCCAACGTCCTGACTTTC
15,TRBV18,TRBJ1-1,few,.,CASSPSDRPYDEAFF,TGTGCCAGCTCACCTTCAGACAGACCCTACGACGAAGCTTTCTTT
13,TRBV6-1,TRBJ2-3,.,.,CANPCSVTDTQYF,TGTGCCAACCCTTGTAGTGTGACAGATACGCAGTATTTT
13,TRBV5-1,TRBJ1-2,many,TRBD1,CASSSTGGYGYTF,TGTGCCAGCAGTTCTACAGGGGGCTATGGCTACACCTTC
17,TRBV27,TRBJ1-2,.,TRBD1,CASSLSDRGTRNYGYTF,TGTGCCAGCAGTTTATCGGACAGGGGGACGCGAAACTATGGCTACACCTTC
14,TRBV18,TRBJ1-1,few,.,CASSPLAGETEAFF,TGTGCCAGCTCACCACTGGCAGGGGAAACTGAAGCTTTCTTT
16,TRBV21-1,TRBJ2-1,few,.,CASSICLAGVPNEQFF,TGTGCCAGCAGCATATGTCTTGCGGGAGTTCCCAATGAGCAGTTCTTC
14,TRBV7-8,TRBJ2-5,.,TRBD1,CASSFNRGRETQYF,TGTGCCAGCAGCTTCAACAGGGGGCGAGAGACCCAGTACTTC
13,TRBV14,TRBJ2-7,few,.,CASSQGSSRQQYF,TGTGCCAGCAGCCAGGGCTCGTCAAGACAGCAGTACTTC
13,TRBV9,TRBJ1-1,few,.,CASSKDGDTEAFF,TGTGCCAGCAGCAAGGACGGGGACACTGAAGCTTTCTTT
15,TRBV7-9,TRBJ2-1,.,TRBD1,CASSSGQGKDNEQFF,TGTGCCAGCAGCTCGGGACAGGGGAAGGACAATGAGCAGTTCTTC
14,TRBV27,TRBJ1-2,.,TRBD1,CASSLKGGSYGYTF,TGTGCCAGCAGTTTAAAAGGGGGCAGCTATGGCTACACCTTC
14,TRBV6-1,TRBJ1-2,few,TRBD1,CASRLRGTGDGYTF,TGTGCCAGCAGATTAAGGGGGACAGGGGATGGCTACACCTTC
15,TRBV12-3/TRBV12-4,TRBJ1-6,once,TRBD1,CASSLDREDNSPLHF,TGTGCCAGCAGTTTGGACAGGGAGGACAATTCACCCCTCCACTTT
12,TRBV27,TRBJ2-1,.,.,CASSLYAGEQFF,TGTGCCAGCAGTTTATACGCTGGCGAGCAGTTCTTC
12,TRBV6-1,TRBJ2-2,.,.,CAAAGGLRELFF,TGTGCCGCAGCGGGCGGCCTTAGGGAGCTGTTTTTT
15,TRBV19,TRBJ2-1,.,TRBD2,CASSFIAGRNNEQFF,TGTGCCAGTAGCTTCATAGCGGGCCGGAACAATGAGCAGTTCTTC
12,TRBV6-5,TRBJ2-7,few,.,CASSPPGEEQYF,TGTGCCAGCAGTCCCCCAGGGGAGGAGCAGTACTTC
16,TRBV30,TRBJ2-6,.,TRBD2,CAWRGAGKGGANVLTF,TGTGCCTGGAGAGGAGCGGGAAAAGGTGGGGCCAACGTCCTGACTTTC
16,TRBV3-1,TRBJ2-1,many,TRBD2,CASSHVAGGSYNEQFF,TGTGCCAGCAGCCATGTAGCGGGGGGTTCCTACAATGAGCAGTTCTTC
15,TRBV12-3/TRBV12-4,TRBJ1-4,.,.,CASSLRGTGKEKLFF,TGTGCCAGCAGTTTAAGGGGGACGGGTAAAGAAAAACTGTTTTTT
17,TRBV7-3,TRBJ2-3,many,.,CASSSRGSPSYTDTQYF,TGTGCCAGCAGCTCTCGAGGCTCCCCGTCCTACACAGATACGCAGTATTTT
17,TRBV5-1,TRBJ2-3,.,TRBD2,CASSLAQVAGVADTQYF,TGCGCCAGCAGCTTGGCCCAGGTAGCGGGGGTCGCAGATACGCAGTATTTT
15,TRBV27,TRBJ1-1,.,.,CASSLVGWLNTEAFF,TGTGCCAGCAGTTTAGTCGGCTGGCTGAACACTGAAGCTTTCTTT
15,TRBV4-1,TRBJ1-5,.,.,CASSTRTIGNQPQHF,TGCGCCAGCAGCACCCGTACCATCGGGAATCAGCCCCAGCATTTT
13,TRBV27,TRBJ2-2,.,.,CASSLVWTGELFF,TGTGCCAGCAGTTTAGTATGGACCGGGGAGCTGTTTTTT
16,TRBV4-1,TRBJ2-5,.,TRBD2,CASSQGLAGTGETQYF,TGCGCCAGCAGCCAAGGACTAGCGGGGACAGGAGAGACCCAGTACTTC
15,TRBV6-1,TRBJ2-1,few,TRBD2,CASSEEGLVYNEQFF,TGTGCCAGCAGTGAAGAGGGACTAGTATACAATGAGCAGTTCTTC
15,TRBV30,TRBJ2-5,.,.,CAWSVVQGRGETQYF,TGTGCCTGGAGTGTAGTCCAGGGGCGCGGGGAGACCCAGTACTTC
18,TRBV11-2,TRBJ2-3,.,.,CASSLVLVATASTDTQYF,TGTGCCAGCAGCTTAGTGTTGGTGGCTACCGCCAGCACAGATACGCAGTATTTT
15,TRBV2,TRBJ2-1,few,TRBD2,CASSVSGGAWNEQFF,TGTGCCAGCAGTGTTAGCGGGGGGGCCTGGAATGAGCAGTTCTTC
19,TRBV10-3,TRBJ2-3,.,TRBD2,CATSWPGLAGALGTDTQYF,TGTGCCACCTCCTGGCCCGGACTAGCGGGTGCACTAGGCACAGATACGCAGTATTTT
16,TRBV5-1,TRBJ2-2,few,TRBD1,CASSSTGTANTGELFF,TGCGCCAGCAGCTCGACCGGGACAGCGAACACCGGGGAGCTGTTTTTT
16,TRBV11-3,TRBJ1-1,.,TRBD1,CASSYNRGNNLPEAFF,TGTGCCAGCAGCTACAACAGGGGGAATAACCTCCCCGAAGCTTTCTTT
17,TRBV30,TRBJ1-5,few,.,CASQWVGTPLSNQPQHF,TGTGCGTCCCAGTGGGTCGGGACACCCCTTAGCAATCAGCCCCAGCATTTT